One and the same sample provided the 22 T cell receptor beta chains below, sequenced in a study. TCRdb fed the 5' RACE reads into MiXCR, producing one record per CDR3 protein. The repertoire holds several thousand distinct CDR3 sequences, with more than 15% as singletons. Sequenced material: memory CD4+ T cells sorted from blood. Subset described: memory CD4+ T cells, CD4+CD45RO+CD25-. The receptors originated from a female donor with breast cancer.

About this clonotype itself: This may be a read error: a much more frequent sequence differs by one nucleotide. The chain employs TRBV11-3 and TRBJ1-1; the match to TRBD1 covers 7 bases. Losses at the gene ends were 6 bases for V and 4 bases for J; bases not matched to a gene: 8. Germline values: CDR1 SGHNT, CDR2 YENEEA. The length of the CDR3 is 14 residues. CDR3 residues: CASRRAGGSTEAFF. In DNA form, the CDR3 reads TGTGCCAGCAGGAGAGCAGGGGGGAGCACTGAAGCTTTCTTT.

In this sample, this clonotype is medium-sized (0.01 to 0.1%). DNA of the CDR3: TGTGCCAGCAGTTACGCCTTGACAGGGGGCTCAAACTATGGCTACACCTTC. Its protein product is CASSYALTGGSNYGYTF. The V gene is TRBV28, the J gene TRBJ1-2, with 10 bases lining up with TRBD1. CDR3 length: 17 amino acids. Germline V gene sequence: CDR1 MDHEN, CDR2 SYDVKM. The V and J ends lost 4 bases and 2 bases, in that order; junction bases with no gene match: 10.

By frequency in the sample, this clonotype is medium-sized. The chain is built from TRBV29-1 and TRBJ2-3; D is unresolved. V was pared by 0 bases and J by 0 bases, with 10 bases between. The CDR3 consists of 15 residues. Looked up from germline, CDR1 is SQVTM and CDR2 is ANQGSEA. The CDR3 is CSVEDTATSTDTQYF. CDR3 DNA: TGCAGCGTTGAAGATACGGCGACTAGCACAGATACGCAGTATTTT.

This clonotype was counted only a few times. The chain is built from TRBV29-1 and TRBJ2-1; D is undetermined. The CDR3 spans 10 residues. Trimming stripped 4 bases from V and 7 bases from J, with 5 bases between. In germline, CDR1 is SQVTM, CDR2 ANQGSEA. CDR3 bases: TGCAGCGTTGTTTATAATGAGCAGTTCTTC. This sequence encodes CSVVYNEQFF.

The sample holds many counts of this clonotype. This chain links TRBV15 with TRBJ1-5; no clear D gene. Germline CDR1 and CDR2: LNHNV and YYDKDF (reference sequence). Deletions cut 4 bases from V and 6 bases from J, with 13 bases between. The CDR3 extends over 14 amino acids. CDR3 sequence: CATSNPTAGQPQHF. The DNA for the CDR3 is TGTGCCACCAGCAACCCTACGGCGGGTCAGCCCCAGCATTTT. The full variable domain, in which reference TRBV15 and TRBJ1-5 provide the parts outside the CDR3, is DAMVIQNPRYQVTQFGKPVTLSCSQTLNHNVMYWYQQKSSQAPKLLFHYYDKDFNNEADTPDNFQSRRPNTSFCFLDIRSPGLGDTAMYLCATSNPTAGQPQHFGDGTRLSIL.

This clonotype was seen a handful of times. Germline is not matched at one junction end, which may reflect a read error. This chain connects TRBV9 to TRBJ2-1; tentative D call: TRBD2 (5 bases). From germline, CDR1 is SGDLS and CDR2 YYNGEE. The CDR3 extends over 15 amino acids. The CDR3 nucleotides are TGTGCCAGCGGCGTACGGGGTTTCGTCTACAATGAGCAGTTCTTC. Encoded protein: CASGVRGFVYNEQFF.

This clonotype was counted ten times or more. This rearrangement joins TRBV20-1 to TRBJ1-4, with D perhaps matching TRBD1 (6 bases). Germline CDR1 reads DFQATT; CDR2 reads SNEGSKA (reference sequence). Deletions cut 4 bases from V and 7 bases from J, with 19 bases between. The CDR3 is 15 residues long. CDR3 sequence reads: CSAIRGGGGSEKLFF. CDR3 bases: TGCAGTGCTATTCGGGGGGGAGGGGGTTCTGAAAAACTGTTTTTT.

This clonotype was counted at least ten times. The V gene is TRBV5-1, the J gene TRBJ1-2, with 7 bases matching TRBD1. The V gene end was trimmed by 0 bases and the J gene end by 0 bases; junction bases not matched to a gene: 8. Germline CDR1 and CDR2: SGHRS and YFSETQ. This CDR3 contains 17 residues. Here the CDR3 reads CASSLEGARGSNYGYTF. CDR3 bases: TGCGCCAGCAGCTTGGAGGGGGCGCGGGGATCTAACTATGGCTACACCTTC.

In this sample, this clonotype turned up many times. The chain couples TRBV6-5 to TRBJ2-3, with a weak D call TRBD1 (7 bases). Germline CDR1 MNHEY, CDR2 SVGAGI. Trimming left V 6 bases short and J 8 bases short, with 15 bases between. This CDR3 comprises 13 residues. CDR3 nucleotide sequence: TGTGCCAGCAGGCCCCTTCAGGGGGGTACGCAGTATTTT. Its translation is CASRPLQGGTQYF.

This clonotype has ten or more counts. CDR3: CASSAIPGPPVGELFF. The DNA of the CDR3 is TGCGCCAGCAGCGCGATTCCGGGACCACCTGTCGGGGAGCTGTTTTTT. The gene calls are TRBV5-1 and TRBJ2-2, with D possibly called TRBD1 or TRBD2 (5 bases each). Germline V lookup: CDR1 SGHRS, CDR2 YFSETQ. V was cut by 4 bases and J by 7 bases, with 20 bases left in between. The CDR3 is 16 amino acids.

V usage is TRBV12-3 or TRBV12-4 and J usage is TRBJ2-1; TRBD2 might be the D (7 bases). V lost 8 bases, J lost 4 bases, and 18 bases lay in between. This CDR3 is built from 15 residues. CDR3 protein: CASEKSGGRYNEQFF. For the CDR3, the DNA is TGTGCCAGCGAAAAGTCGGGGGGCCGGTACAATGAGCAGTTCTTC.

This clonotype was picked up a small number of times. V gene TRBV5-1 combines with J gene TRBJ2-7; 8 bases are shared with TRBD2. The CDR3 spans 17 residues. The trim removed 0 bases at V and 3 bases at J, leaving 11 bases unmatched. CDR1 is SGHRS, CDR2 YFSETQ, per germline. In nucleotides, the CDR3 is TGCGCCAGCAGCTTGGCCGGTAGCGGGGCCGGGGACTACGAGCAGTACTTC. Encoded protein: CASSLAGSGAGDYEQYF.

This clonotype was found a few times. V and J are TRBV20-1 and TRBJ1-5, with D tentatively TRBD1 (5 bases). The CDR3 sequence is 14 residues long. Deletions cut 3 bases from V and 4 bases from J, with 13 bases between. CDR1 is DFQATT, CDR2 SNEGSKA, per germline (reference sequence). CDR3 nucleotide sequence: TGCAGTGCTAGCGGCGGGGGTAGAAATCAGCCCCAGCATTTT. Translated: CSASGGGRNQPQHF.

In this sample, this clonotype is medium-sized. The gene calls are TRBV28 and TRBJ1-1, with unresolved D. CDR1 MDHEN and CDR2 SYDVKM come from the germline V gene. V lost 6 bases, J lost 7 bases, and 12 bases lay in between. The CDR3 has 12 amino acids. The CDR3: CASSGRSFEAFF. The CDR3 coding sequence is TGTGCCAGCAGCGGAAGGTCTTTTGAAGCTTTCTTT.

This clonotype is judged medium-sized. The chain links TRBV20-1 to TRBJ1-1; 9 nucleotides line up with TRBD1. The germline CDR1 and CDR2 sequences are DFQATT and SNEGSKA (reference sequence). This CDR3 is built from 12 residues. Trimming cost V 8 bases and J 5 bases; bases outside gene matches: 6. CDR3 nucleotides: TGCAGTTGCGACAGGGGGACGACTGAAGCTTTCTTT. Amino acid sequence: CSCDRGTTEAFF.

This clonotype was found a few times. The chain uses TRBV7-9 and TRBJ2-5; 7 bases line up with TRBD1. CDR1 is SEHNR, CDR2 FQNEAQ, per germline (reference sequence). This CDR3 is 15 amino acids long. Trimming at V came to 5 bases and at J to 2 bases, leaving 8 bases not matched to a gene. CDR3 sequence reads: CASSVTGTVQETQYF. CDR3 nucleotide sequence: TGTGCCAGCAGCGTGACCGGGACAGTACAAGAGACCCAGTACTTC. The whole variable domain, filled in from reference TRBV7-9 and TRBJ2-5, reads DTGVSQNPRHKITKRGQNVTFRCDPISEHNRLYWYRQTLGQGPEFLTYFQNEAQLEKSRLLSDRFSAERPKGSFSTLEIQRTEQGDSAMYLCASSVTGTVQETQYFGPGTRLLVL.

This clonotype has at least ten counts. V gene TRBV5-1 combines with J gene TRBJ1-3; D gene unclear. The germline V gene encodes CDR1 SGHRS and CDR2 YFSETQ. The CDR3 extends over 18 amino acids. V dropped 3 bases and J dropped 0 bases, with 19 bases sitting between them. CDR3 region: CASSWAPLGGDSGNTIYF. CDR3 DNA: TGCGCCAGCAGCTGGGCCCCTCTGGGTGGGGACTCTGGAAACACCATATATTTT. The full variable domain, in which reference TRBV5-1 and TRBJ1-3 provide the parts outside the CDR3, is KAGVTQTPRYLIKTRGQQVTLSCSPISGHRSVSWYQQTPGQGLQFLFEYFSETQRNKGNFPGRFSGRQFSNSRSEMNVSTLELGDSALYLCASSWAPLGGDSGNTIYFGEGSWLTVV.

A remark on this clonotype: A much larger clone differs by one base, so this may be a read error. The V call is TRBV5-1, the J call TRBJ2-3; no clear D. The CDR3 length is 14 residues. V lost 1 base and J 5 bases, leaving 11 bases between the germline ends. Germline assignment: CDR1 SGHRS and CDR2 YFSETQ. In DNA, the CDR3 is TGCGCCAGCAGCTTGTGGCGGTCTGGAGATACGCAGTATTTT. Its protein is CASSLWRSGDTQYF.

The sample holds many counts of this clonotype. The rearrangement uses TRBV7-2 and TRBJ2-6, with 8 bases that match TRBD1. This CDR3 has 20 amino acids. Trimming cost V 5 bases and J 0 bases; bases outside gene matches: 15. Per germline, CDR1 SGHTA and CDR2 FQGNSA. This CDR3 is CASSRLSQGGTRSGANVLTF. The CDR3 nucleotides are TGTGCCAGCAGCCGCCTCTCACAGGGGGGAACTCGCTCTGGGGCCAACGTCCTGACTTTC.

As concerns this clonotype: A read error may account for a junction end that differs from germline. The V call is TRBV3-1, the J call TRBJ2-6; D gene ambiguous. This CDR3 comprises 16 residues. CDR1 and CDR2 (germline): LGHDT, YNNKEL (reference sequence). The CDR3: CASSQVVCSGANVLTF. In DNA, the CDR3 is TGTGCCAGTAGCCAAGTAGTCTGCTCTGGGGCCAACGTCCTGACTTTC.

This clonotype was found many times. The chain has TRBV28 and TRBJ2-2; a possible D gene is TRBD2 (6 bases). The CDR3 runs to 14 residues. Germline CDR1 MDHEN, CDR2 SYDVKM. Trimming took 6 bases from V and 4 from J, leaving 12 bases between them. The CDR3 region is CASSLGGVTGELFF. CDR3 sequence (DNA): TGTGCCAGCAGCTTGGGGGGAGTCACCGGGGAGCTGTTTTTT. Supplemented by reference TRBV28 and TRBJ2-2, the full variable domain reads DVKVTQSSRYLVKRTGEKVFLECVQDMDHENMFWYRQDPGLGLRLIYFSYDVKMKEKGDIPEGYSVSREKKERFSLILESASTNQTSMYLCASSLGGVTGELFFGEGSRLTVL.

This clonotype was counted between two and nine times. The chain uses TRBV4-3 and TRBJ2-7; D unclear. The CDR3 sequence is 17 residues long. Trimming removed 0 bases from V and 6 bases from J, with 21 bases in between. From germline, CDR1 is LGHNA and CDR2 YSLEER. The CDR3 DNA follows: TGCGCCAGCAGCCAAGATCTTTTGAGCAACACCTTGGGCGAGCAGTACTTC. It codes for CASSQDLLSNTLGEQYF.